This TCR beta chain was retrieved from a study of blood T cell repertoires in COVID-19. Study as a whole: Donors in the United States, Italy and Spain gave samples during acute or convalescent COVID-19.

V was cut by 1 base and J by 11 bases, with 8 bases left in between. CDR3 length: 11 residues. Recovered participants had two consecutive negative NP/OP PCR tests, healthcare professional clearance, or symptom resolution. Sequencing used immunoSEQ multiplex PCR; TCRdb keeps in-frame clones, though not all of them. This sample has around 250,000 clones; over 75% occur once, and the top ten carry less than 2.5%. The chain is built from TRBV12-3 or TRBV12-4 and TRBJ1-1, with D hard to call. The material sequenced was PBMCs or T cells enriched from blood (not recorded which). The source is a woman aged 50 to 60 who had recovered from COVID-19. The CDR3 reads CASSLGVRAFF. The CDR3 DNA reads TGTGCCAGCAGTTTAGGTGTCCGGGCTTTCTTT.